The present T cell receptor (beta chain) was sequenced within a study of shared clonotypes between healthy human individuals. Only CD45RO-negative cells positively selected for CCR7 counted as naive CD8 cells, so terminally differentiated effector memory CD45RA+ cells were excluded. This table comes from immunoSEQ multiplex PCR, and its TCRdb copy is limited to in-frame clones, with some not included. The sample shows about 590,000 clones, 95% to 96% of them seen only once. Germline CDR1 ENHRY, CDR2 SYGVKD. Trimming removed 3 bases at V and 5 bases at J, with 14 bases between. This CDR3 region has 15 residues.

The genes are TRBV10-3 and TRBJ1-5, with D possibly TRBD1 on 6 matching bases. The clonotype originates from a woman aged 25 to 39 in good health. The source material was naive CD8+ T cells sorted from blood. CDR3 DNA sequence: TGTGCCATCAGTGAATTTCAGGGGCAGTATCAGCCCCAGCATTTT. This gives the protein CAISEFQGQYQPQHF.